The subject of this entry is one T cell receptor (beta chain). This entry belongs to a study of blood T cell repertoires in COVID-19. Study overall: Researchers got acute and convalescent COVID-19 samples from the United States, Italy and Spain. From T cells, B-cell-depleted T cells, or PBMCs came the material, which was cDNA or gDNA.

The Seattle patients joined while their infection was active and were tracked longitudinally afterward. In the authors' methods: Estimation of nucleated cell counts relied on the amplification of reference gene primers. Sequenced by immunoSEQ multiplex PCR; TCRdb stores in-frame clones only, minus some. V and J calls and clone size follow that table, whereas D and trimming were derived from the DNA. The data show around 230,000 clones, under 90% seen once. Trimming shortened V by 7 bases and J by 4 bases, and 13 bases separated the two germline ends. CDR3 size: 13 residues. The V gene's germline CDR1 is LNHDA and CDR2 SQIVND (reference sequence).

Sequences were obtained from peripheral blood. The receptor was derived from a man in his fifties with COVID-19, enrolled during active disease. The chain combines TRBV19 with TRBJ1-2; D not resolved. The CDR3 loop is CASTPTVGYGYTF. The CDR3 coding sequence is TGTGCCAGTACCCCCACAGTAGGCTATGGCTACACCTTC.